This TCR beta chain was recovered during a study of T cell responses to AZD1222 COVID-19 vaccine. On the study more broadly: Pooled samples include second doses given at about 4 or 12 weeks.

Overall study findings and caveats: Compared with day 0, the breadth and depth of the Spike-specific TCR repertoire rose significantly after two doses of AZD1222. Among spike-specific TCRs, nearly half reportedly target unmutated variant regions. Only 5 or 6 individuals given AZD1222 were seropositive at baseline.

The CDR3 is 13 residues long. Per the germline V gene, CDR1 is MNHEY and CDR2 is SVGAGI. V lost 6 bases, J lost 8 bases, and 16 bases lay in between. Repertoires were generated with immunoSEQ multiplex PCR, while TCRdb's copy carries only in-frame clones and drops some. The data contain 80,000 or so clones, about 85% of them singletons. In regard to this clone: Its antigen is not identified.

This receptor was taken from an adult in good health. This chain uses TRBV6-5 with TRBJ2-5, with D hard to call. The starting material was peripheral blood, obtained on day 0 of AZD1222 vaccination. Here the CDR3 reads CASRADGVITQYF. CDR3 nucleotides: TGTGCCAGCAGAGCCGACGGAGTAATCACCCAGTACTTC.